One sample yielded the 8 T cell receptor beta chains listed below, sequenced in a study of blood T cell repertoires in COVID-19. Profiling relied on immunoSEQ multiplex PCR, and the TCRdb table lists in-frame clones only, not all of them. Of 100,000 to 150,000 clones listed, roughly 72% are singletons. The sample consisted of peripheral blood. Receptor source: a man older than 75 with COVID-19, enrolled during active disease.

This clone was seen repeatedly, ten times or more. CDR3 coding DNA: TGCGCCAGCAGCTCCGAGACTGGGGCCCCTGGCTACACCTTC. Amino acid sequence: CASSSETGAPGYTF. The genes are TRBV5-1 and TRBJ1-2, with TRBD1 as a possible D gene (5 bases). The V gene lost 3 bases and the J gene lost 7 bases, with 16 bases spanning the gap. In germline, CDR1 is SGHRS, CDR2 YFSETQ. CDR3 length: 14 amino acids.

This clone has more than one count but fewer than ten. J is TRBJ2-2 and V is TRBV12-3 or TRBV12-4; possibly TRBD2 for D (6 bases). This CDR3 contains 12 residues. Deletions cut 7 bases from V and 5 bases from J, with 8 bases between. The CDR3 sequence: CASTSETGELFF. The CDR3 bases are TGTGCCAGCACTAGCGAGACCGGGGAGCTGTTTTTT.

This clone was detected only a few times. This rearrangement joins TRBV7-8 to TRBJ1-1, with 7 nucleotides matching TRBD1. The CDR3 totals 16 residues. CDR1 is SGHVS and CDR2 is FQNEAQ in the germline V gene. After removal of 5 bases from V and 3 bases from J, the junction contained 12 bases not matched to a gene. In DNA form, the CDR3 reads TGTGCCAGCAGCGTCCGAACAGGGGCATCGGACACTGAAGCTTTCTTT. Its protein product is CASSVRTGASDTEAFF.

This clone has only a few counts. The chain links TRBV27 to TRBJ2-7, with TRBD1 matching 10 bases. CDR3 length: 16 amino acids. CDR1 MNHEY and CDR2 SMNVEV come from the germline V gene (reference sequence). V trimming: 5 bases; J trimming: 1 base; junction bases outside the gene matches: 8. The DNA for the CDR3 is TGTGCCAGCAGTCCCCATCCGGGACAGGGGTCCTACGAGCAGTACTTC. Protein: CASSPHPGQGSYEQYF.

The gene calls are TRBV6-5 and TRBJ2-5, with D hard to call. The CDR3 is made up of 11 amino acids. In germline, CDR1 is MNHEY, CDR2 SVGAGI. Deletions cut 9 bases from V and 5 bases from J, with 10 bases between. The CDR3 is CASYRGETQYF. DNA for the CDR3: TGTGCCAGTTACCGCGGTGAGACCCAGTACTTC.

The CDR3: CACLGGSQYEQFF. As DNA, the CDR3 is TGTGCCTGTCTAGGGGGCAGTCAATATGAGCAGTTCTTC. The rearrangement joins TRBV30 to TRBJ2-1, with TRBD1 matching 7 bases. This CDR3 comprises 13 residues. The V gene end was trimmed by 6 bases and the J gene end by 8 bases; junction bases not matched to a gene: 10. Germline CDR1 reads GTSNPN; CDR2 reads SVGIG (reference sequence).

The V call is TRBV4-1, the J call TRBJ1-5, with a possible D match to TRBD1 (6 bases). This CDR3 is 17 amino acids long. Germline V gene sequence: CDR1 MGHRA, CDR2 YSYEKL. Trimming took off 1 base at V and 4 bases at J, with 17 bases between the two ends. The CDR3 spells CASSQVLTGTWNQPQHF. For the CDR3, the DNA is TGCGCCAGCAGCCAAGTTCTTACAGGGACGTGGAATCAGCCCCAGCATTTT.

This sequence joins TRBV12-3 or TRBV12-4 and TRBJ2-1, with D unresolved. Trimming stripped 2 bases from V and 6 bases from J, with 8 bases between. CDR3 length: 13 residues. CDR3 nucleotide sequence: TGTGCCAGCAGTTTATCCGGTCTCAATGAGCAGTTCTTC. It codes for CASSLSGLNEQFF.